This T cell receptor (beta chain) is from a study of identical twins. This clonotype turned up a few times. CDR1 and CDR2 from the germline V gene are SGHRS and YFSETQ. This CDR3 contains 17 residues. V lost 7 bases to trimming and J lost 5 bases; unmatched junction nucleotides: 16. Via MiXCR, TCRdb re-called the 5' RACE reads, giving one row per CDR3 protein. Of about 690,000 distinct CDR3 sequences in the sample, 6% to 6.5% are singletons; the top ten hold roughly 2%. The chain couples TRBV5-1 to TRBJ2-1, with TRBD1 matching 9 bases. This receptor was taken from a young man in good health. The sequenced sample consisted of naive T cells sorted from blood. Written as DNA, the CDR3 is TGCGCCAGCTACGTGGGACAGGGCTGGCGGGGCGACAATGAGCAGTTCTTC. This sequence encodes CASYVGQGWRGDNEQFF.